This TCR beta chain was identified in a study of identifying expanded T cells in peripheral blood. During the collection period, no donor immune events like infections were recorded. Germline V gene lookup returns CDR1 MNHEY and CDR2 SVGAGI. V lost 2 bases, J lost 4 bases, and 7 bases stayed unmatched. There are 16 residues in the CDR3. The study's findings and limits: Approximately two-week clone count variance significantly increased as total template count grew. Technical replicates showed about 1.1 changed clones; roughly two weeks roughly 16; four weeks 19.

Concerning this clone itself: Its antigen is currently unknown.

The repertoire was sequenced with immunoSEQ multiplex PCR; TCRdb's copy has only in-frame clones and lacks some. This table has about 78,000 clones, roughly 81% appearing once. The TCR originated in a person between 18 and 75 years old in good health. The sample comprised blood. This chain joins TRBV6-5 and TRBJ1-1; the match to TRBD1 covers 10 bases. CDR3 amino acids: CASSYRRQGARTEAFF. The CDR3 DNA reads as TGTGCCAGCAGTTACCGTCGACAGGGGGCACGCACTGAAGCTTTCTTT.